This T cell receptor beta chain was sequenced in a study of blood T cell repertoires in COVID-19. Across the whole study: Material from acute and convalescent COVID-19 was sourced from the United States, Italy and Spain. PBMCs, B-cell-depleted T cells, or T cells provided the cDNA or gDNA that made up the material.

Germline CDR1 LNHDA, CDR2 SQIVND (reference sequence). Trimming removed 3 bases from V and 3 bases from J; junction bases left unmatched: 10. This CDR3 spans 16 amino acids. Generated by immunoSEQ multiplex PCR, the TCRdb table keeps only in-frame clones and is missing some. The top ten clones hold 3% of a sample with tens of thousands of clones, around 87% of them seen once. The specimen was peripheral blood. This chain connects TRBV19 to TRBJ1-2; 7 nucleotides agree with TRBD1. This TCR was sampled from a woman between 45 and 65 years old with active or convalescent COVID-19. CDR3 protein: CASSMQQGRVYYGYTF. CDR3 nucleotide sequence: TGTGCCAGTAGTATGCAACAGGGGCGGGTATACTATGGCTACACCTTC.